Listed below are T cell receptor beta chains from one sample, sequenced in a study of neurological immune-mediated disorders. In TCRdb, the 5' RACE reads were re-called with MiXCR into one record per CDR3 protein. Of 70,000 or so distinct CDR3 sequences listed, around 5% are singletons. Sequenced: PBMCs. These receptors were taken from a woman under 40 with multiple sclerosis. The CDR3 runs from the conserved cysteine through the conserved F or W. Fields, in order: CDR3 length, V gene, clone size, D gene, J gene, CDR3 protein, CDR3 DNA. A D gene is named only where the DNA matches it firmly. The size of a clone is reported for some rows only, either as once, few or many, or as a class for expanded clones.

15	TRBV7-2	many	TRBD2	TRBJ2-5	CASSPRTSLQETQYF	TGTGCCAGCAGCCCCCGGACTAGCCTTCAAGAGACCCAGTACTTC
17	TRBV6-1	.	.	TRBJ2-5	CASSEALGGQGAETQYF	TGTGCCAGCAGTGAAGCGCTCGGGGGGCAGGGAGCGGAGACCCAGTACTTC
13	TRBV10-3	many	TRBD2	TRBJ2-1	CAIGLAGANEQFF	TGTGCCATCGGGCTAGCGGGTGCTAATGAGCAGTTCTTC
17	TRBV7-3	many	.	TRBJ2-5	CASSSPEGGGSQETQYF	TGTGCCAGCAGCTCGCCGGAGGGCGGAGGGAGCCAAGAGACCCAGTACTTC
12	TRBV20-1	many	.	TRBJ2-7	CSAREQMYEQYF	TGCAGTGCTAGGGAACAGATGTACGAGCAGTACTTC
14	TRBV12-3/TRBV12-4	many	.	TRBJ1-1	CASSLAGRGTEAFF	TGTGCCAGCAGTTTAGCCGGGCGAGGGACTGAAGCTTTCTTT
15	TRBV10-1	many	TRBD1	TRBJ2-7	CASSEGTGPSYEQYF	TGCGCCAGCAGTGAAGGGACAGGGCCTTCCTACGAGCAGTACTTC
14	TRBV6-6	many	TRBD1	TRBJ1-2	CASYKGQGSYGYTF	TGTGCCAGTTATAAAGGACAGGGTTCCTATGGCTACACCTTC
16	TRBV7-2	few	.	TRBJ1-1	CASSLGGGNMNTEAFF	TGTGCCAGCAGCTTAGGGGGGGGGAACATGAACACTGAAGCTTTCTTT
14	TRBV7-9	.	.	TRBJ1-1	CASSPPWGGTEAFF	TGTGCCAGCAGCCCCCCCTGGGGTGGCACTGAAGCTTTCTTT
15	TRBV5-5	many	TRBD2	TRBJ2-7	CASSRLAGSSYEQYF	TGTGCCAGCAGTCGACTAGCGGGGAGCTCCTACGAGCAGTACTTC